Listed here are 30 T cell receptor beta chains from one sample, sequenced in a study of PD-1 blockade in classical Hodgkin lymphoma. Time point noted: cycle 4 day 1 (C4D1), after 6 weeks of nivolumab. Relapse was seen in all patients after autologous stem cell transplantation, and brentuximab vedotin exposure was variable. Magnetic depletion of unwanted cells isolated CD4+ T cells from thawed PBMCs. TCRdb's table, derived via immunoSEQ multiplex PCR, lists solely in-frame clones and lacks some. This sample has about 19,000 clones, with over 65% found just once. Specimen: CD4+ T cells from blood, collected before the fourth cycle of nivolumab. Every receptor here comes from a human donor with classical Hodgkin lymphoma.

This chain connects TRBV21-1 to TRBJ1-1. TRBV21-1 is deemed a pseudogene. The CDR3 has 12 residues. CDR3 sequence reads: CAFPGPSTEAFF. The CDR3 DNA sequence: TGTGCCTTCCCAGGACCGAGCACTGAAGCTTTCTTT.

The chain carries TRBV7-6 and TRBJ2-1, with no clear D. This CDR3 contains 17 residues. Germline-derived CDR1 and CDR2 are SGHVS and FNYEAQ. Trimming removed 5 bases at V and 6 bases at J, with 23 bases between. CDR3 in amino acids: CASSLVPSRTEGNEQFF. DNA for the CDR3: TGTGCCAGCAGCCTAGTTCCCTCTCGAACGGAAGGCAATGAGCAGTTCTTC.

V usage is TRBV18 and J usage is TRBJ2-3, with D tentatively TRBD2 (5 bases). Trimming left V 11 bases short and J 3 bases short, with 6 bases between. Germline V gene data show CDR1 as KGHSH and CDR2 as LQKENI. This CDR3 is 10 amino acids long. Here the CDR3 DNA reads TGTGCCTCGGGAACAGATACGCAGTATTTT. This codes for CASGTDTQYF.

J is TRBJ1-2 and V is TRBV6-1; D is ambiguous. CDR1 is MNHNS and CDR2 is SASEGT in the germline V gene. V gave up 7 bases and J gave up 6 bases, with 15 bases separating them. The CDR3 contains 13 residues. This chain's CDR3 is CASIDPRRDGYTF. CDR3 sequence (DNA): TGTGCCAGCATAGACCCCCGCCGGGATGGCTACACCTTC.

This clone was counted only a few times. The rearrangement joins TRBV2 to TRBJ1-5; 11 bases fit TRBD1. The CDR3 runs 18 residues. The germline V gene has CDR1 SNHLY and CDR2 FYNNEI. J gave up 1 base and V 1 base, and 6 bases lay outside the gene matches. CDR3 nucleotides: TGTGCCAGCAGTGAAGTCAGGACAGGGGGCCTAAGCAATCAGCCCCAGCATTTT. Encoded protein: CASSEVRTGGLSNQPQHF.

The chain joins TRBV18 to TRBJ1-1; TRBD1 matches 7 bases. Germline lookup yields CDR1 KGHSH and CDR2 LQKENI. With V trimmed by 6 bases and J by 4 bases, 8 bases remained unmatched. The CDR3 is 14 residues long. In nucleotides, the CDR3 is TGTGCCAGCTCTCCTAACAGGGGACCCACTGAAGCTTTCTTT. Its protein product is CASSPNRGPTEAFF.

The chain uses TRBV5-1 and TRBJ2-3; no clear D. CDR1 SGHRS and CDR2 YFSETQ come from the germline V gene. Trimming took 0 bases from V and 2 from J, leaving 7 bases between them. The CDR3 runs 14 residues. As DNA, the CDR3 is TGCGCCAGCAGCTTGGAGACAACCACAGATACGCAGTATTTT. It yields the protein CASSLETTTDTQYF.

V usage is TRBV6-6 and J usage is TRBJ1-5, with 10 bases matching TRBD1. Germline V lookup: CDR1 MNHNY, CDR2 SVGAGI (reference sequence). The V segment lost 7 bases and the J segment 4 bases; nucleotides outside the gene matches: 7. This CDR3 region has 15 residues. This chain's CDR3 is CASKQGQGSNQPQHF. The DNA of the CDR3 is TGTGCCAGCAAACAGGGACAGGGGTCTAATCAGCCCCAGCATTTT.

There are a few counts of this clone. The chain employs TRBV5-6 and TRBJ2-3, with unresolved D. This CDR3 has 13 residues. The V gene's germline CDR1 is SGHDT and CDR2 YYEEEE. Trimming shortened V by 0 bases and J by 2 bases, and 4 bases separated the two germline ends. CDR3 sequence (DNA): TGTGCCAGCAGCTTGGAGGCCACAGATACGCAGTATTTT. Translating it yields CASSLEATDTQYF.

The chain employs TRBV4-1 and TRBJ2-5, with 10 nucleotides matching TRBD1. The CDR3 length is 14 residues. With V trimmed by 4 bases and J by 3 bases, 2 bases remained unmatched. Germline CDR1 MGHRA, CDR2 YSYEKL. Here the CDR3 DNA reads TGCGCCAGCAGCCGGGGGACAGGGGAAGAGACCCAGTACTTC. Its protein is CASSRGTGEETQYF.

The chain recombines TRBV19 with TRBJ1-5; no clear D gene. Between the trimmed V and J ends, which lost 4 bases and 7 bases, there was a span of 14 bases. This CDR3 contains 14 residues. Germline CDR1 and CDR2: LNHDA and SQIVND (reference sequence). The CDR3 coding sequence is TGTGCCAGTAGTACAGACCCTTGGGGACAGCCCCAGCATTTT. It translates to CASSTDPWGQPQHF.

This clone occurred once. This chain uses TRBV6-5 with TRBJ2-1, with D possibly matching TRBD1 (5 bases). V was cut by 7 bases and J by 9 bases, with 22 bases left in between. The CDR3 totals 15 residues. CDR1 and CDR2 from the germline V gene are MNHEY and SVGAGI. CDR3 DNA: TGTGCCAGCACCTCAGGGCGAACTACCTCCGGTGAGCAGTTCTTC. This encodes CASTSGRTTSGEQFF.

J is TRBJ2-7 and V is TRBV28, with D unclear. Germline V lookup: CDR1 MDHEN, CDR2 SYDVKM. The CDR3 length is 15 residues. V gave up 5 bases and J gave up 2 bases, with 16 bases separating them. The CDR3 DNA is TGTGCCAGCAGTCCCTCCGTCCCGGGTACCTACGAGCAGTACTTC. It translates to CASSPSVPGTYEQYF. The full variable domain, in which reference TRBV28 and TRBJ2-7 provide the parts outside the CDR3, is DVKVTQSSRYLVKRTGEKVFLECVQDMDHENMFWYRQDPGLGLRLIYFSYDVKMKEKGDIPEGYSVSREKKERFSLILESASTNQTSMYLCASSPSVPGTYEQYFGPGTRLTVT.

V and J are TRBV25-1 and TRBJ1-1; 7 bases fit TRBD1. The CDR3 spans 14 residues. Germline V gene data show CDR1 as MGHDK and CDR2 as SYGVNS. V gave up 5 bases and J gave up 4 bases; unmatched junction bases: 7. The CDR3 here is CASSMTGSTTEAFF. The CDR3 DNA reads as TGTGCCAGCAGTATGACAGGGAGTACCACTGAAGCTTTCTTT.

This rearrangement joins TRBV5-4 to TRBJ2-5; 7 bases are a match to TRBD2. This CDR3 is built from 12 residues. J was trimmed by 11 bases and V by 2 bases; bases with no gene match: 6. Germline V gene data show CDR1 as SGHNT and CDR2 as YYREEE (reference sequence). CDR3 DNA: TGTGCCAGCAGCTTTGTGGGGGGGGAGCAGTACTTC. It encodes CASSFVGGEQYF. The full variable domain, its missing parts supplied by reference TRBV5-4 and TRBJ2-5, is ETGVTQSPTHLIKTRGQQVTLRCSSQSGHNTVSWYQQALGQGPQFIFQYYREEENGRGNFPPRFSGLQFPNYSSELNVNALELDDSALYLCASSFVGGEQYFGPGTRLLVL.

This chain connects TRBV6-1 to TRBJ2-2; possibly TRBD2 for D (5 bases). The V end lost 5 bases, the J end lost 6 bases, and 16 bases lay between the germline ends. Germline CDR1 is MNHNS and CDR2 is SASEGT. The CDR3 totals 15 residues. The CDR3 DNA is TGTGCCAGCAGTCTGAAACGATCGGGATCCGGGGAGCTGTTTTTT. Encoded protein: CASSLKRSGSGELFF.

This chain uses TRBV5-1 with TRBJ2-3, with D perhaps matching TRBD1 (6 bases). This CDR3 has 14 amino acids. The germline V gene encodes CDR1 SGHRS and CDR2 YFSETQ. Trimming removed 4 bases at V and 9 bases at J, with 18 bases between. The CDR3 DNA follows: TGCGCCAGCAGCCTCCCGGGCGCAGGACAGACGCAGTATTTT. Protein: CASSLPGAGQTQYF. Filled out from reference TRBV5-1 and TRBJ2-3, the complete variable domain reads KAGVTQTPRYLIKTRGQQVTLSCSPISGHRSVSWYQQTPGQGLQFLFEYFSETQRNKGNFPGRFSGRQFSNSRSEMNVSTLELGDSALYLCASSLPGAGQTQYFGPGTRLTVL.

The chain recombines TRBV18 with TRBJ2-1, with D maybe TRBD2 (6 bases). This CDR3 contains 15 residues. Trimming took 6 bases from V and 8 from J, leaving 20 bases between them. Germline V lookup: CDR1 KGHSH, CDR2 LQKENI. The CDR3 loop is CASSPSLRGLDEQFF. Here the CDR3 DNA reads TGTGCCAGCTCTCCTAGCCTGCGGGGCTTGGATGAGCAGTTCTTC. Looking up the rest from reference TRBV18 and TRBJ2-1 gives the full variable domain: NAGVMQNPRHLVRRRGQEARLRCSPMKGHSHVYWYRQLPEEGLKFMVYLQKENIIDESGMPKERFSAEFPKEGPSILRIQQVVRGDSAAYFCASSPSLRGLDEQFFGPGTRLTVL.

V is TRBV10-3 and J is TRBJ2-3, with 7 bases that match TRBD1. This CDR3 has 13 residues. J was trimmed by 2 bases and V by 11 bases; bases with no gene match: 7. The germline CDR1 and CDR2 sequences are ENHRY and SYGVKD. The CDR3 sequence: CASQGGATDTQYF. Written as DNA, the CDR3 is TGTGCCTCCCAAGGGGGCGCCACAGATACGCAGTATTTT.

CDR3 sequence: CASSPISGQGNPQHF. In DNA form, the CDR3 reads TGTGCCAGTAGTCCTATCTCAGGACAGGGTAATCCCCAGCATTTT. The chain is built from TRBV19 and TRBJ1-5; 8 nucleotides match TRBD1. CDR1 is LNHDA and CDR2 is SQIVND in the germline V gene (reference sequence). The trim removed 5 bases at V and 10 bases at J, leaving 13 bases unmatched. The CDR3 has 15 amino acids.

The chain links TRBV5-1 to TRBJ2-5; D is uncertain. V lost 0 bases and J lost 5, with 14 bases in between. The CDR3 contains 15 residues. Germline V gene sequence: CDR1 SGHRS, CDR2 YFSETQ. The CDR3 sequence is CASSLGHSSPETQYF. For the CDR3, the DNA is TGCGCCAGCAGCTTGGGACATTCTTCACCGGAGACCCAGTACTTC.

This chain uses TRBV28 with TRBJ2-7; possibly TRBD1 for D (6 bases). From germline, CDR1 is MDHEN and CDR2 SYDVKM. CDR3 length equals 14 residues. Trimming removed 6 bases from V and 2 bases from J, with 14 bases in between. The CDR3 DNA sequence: TGTGCCAGCAGGCCCGGACAGAAGGCCTACGAGCAGTACTTC. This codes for CASRPGQKAYEQYF.

The CDR3 is CASSRGTRTEAFF. The CDR3 nucleotides are TGCGCCAGCAGCCGGGGCACGAGAACTGAAGCTTTCTTT. The chain recombines TRBV5-1 with TRBJ1-1; TRBD1 might be the D (5 bases). V was cut by 4 bases and J by 5 bases, with 12 bases left in between. The CDR3 is 13 residues long. Germline values: CDR1 SGHRS, CDR2 YFSETQ.

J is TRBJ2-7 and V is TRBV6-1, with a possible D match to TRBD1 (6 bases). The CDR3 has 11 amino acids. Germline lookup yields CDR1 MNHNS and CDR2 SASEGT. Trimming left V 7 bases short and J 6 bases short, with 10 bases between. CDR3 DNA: TGTGCCAGCAAAGGGGGAGCCGAGCAGTACTTC. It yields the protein CASKGGAEQYF.

CDR3 sequence reads: CASSVGQTGRETQYF. The DNA for the CDR3 is TGCGCCAGCAGCGTAGGACAGACGGGGAGGGAGACCCAGTACTTC. V gene TRBV5-1 combines with J gene TRBJ2-5; D possibly uses TRBD1 or TRBD2 (6 bases each). V was shortened by 4 bases and J by 5 bases, with 18 bases between the two germline ends. CDR3 size: 15 residues. CDR1 and CDR2 (germline): SGHRS, YFSETQ.

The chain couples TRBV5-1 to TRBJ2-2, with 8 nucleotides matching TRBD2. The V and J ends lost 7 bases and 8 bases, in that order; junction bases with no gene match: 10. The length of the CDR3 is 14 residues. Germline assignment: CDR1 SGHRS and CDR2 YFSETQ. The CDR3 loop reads CASEAGVPGGELFF. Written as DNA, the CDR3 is TGCGCCAGCGAAGCGGGAGTCCCCGGGGGGGAGCTGTTTTTT.

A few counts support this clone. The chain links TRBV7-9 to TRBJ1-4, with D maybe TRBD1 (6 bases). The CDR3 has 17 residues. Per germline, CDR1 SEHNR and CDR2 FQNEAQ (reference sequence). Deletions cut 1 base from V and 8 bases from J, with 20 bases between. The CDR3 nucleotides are TGTGCCAGCAGCTTAGTATCGACAGGCGGTTTCGGGGAAAAACTGTTTTTT. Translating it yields CASSLVSTGGFGEKLFF.

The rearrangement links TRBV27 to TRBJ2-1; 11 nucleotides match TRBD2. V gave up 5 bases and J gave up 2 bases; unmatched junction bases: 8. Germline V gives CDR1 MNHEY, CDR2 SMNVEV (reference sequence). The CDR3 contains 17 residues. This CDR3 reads CASSRLLAGVAYNEQFF. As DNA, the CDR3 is TGTGCCAGCAGTAGGTTACTAGCGGGAGTCGCCTACAATGAGCAGTTCTTC.

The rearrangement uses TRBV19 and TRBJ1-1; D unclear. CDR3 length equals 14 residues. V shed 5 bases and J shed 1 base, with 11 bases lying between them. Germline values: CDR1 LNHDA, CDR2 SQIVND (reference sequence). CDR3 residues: CASSPQLKNTEAFF. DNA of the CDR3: TGTGCCAGTAGTCCTCAGCTAAAGAACACTGAAGCTTTCTTT.

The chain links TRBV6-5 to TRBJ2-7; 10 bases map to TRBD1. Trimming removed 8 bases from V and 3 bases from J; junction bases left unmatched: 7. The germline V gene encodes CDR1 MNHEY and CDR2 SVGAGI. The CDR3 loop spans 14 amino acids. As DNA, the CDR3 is TGTGCCAGCCGGGGGACAGGGGCCCACTACGAGCAGTACTTC. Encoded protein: CASRGTGAHYEQYF.